The source of this TCR beta chain is a study of T cell responses to AZD1222 COVID-19 vaccine. General observations from the study: Per reports, nearly half of all spike-specific TCRs target regions that are unmutated in variants. Baseline antibody screening turned up just a handful of seropositive AZD1222 recipients. Clonal diversity was possibly underestimated, and the donors were mostly white British, with more females.

CDR3 size: 14 residues. Per the germline V gene, CDR1 is LGHNA and CDR2 is YSLEER. Trimming took 1 base from V and 7 from J, leaving 14 bases between them. Comments on this clone: Its target is not known.

Method: immunoSEQ multiplex PCR; TCRdb's copy keeps in-frame clones and lacks some. Here the sample spans 150,000 to 200,000 clones, about 90% being singletons. This TCR came from an adult who received the AZD1222 COVID-19 vaccine. This chain uses TRBV4-3 with TRBJ2-7, with D perhaps TRBD1 (5 bases). The material sequenced was peripheral blood, taken 28 days after the second AZD1222 dose. This CDR3 reads CASSQVSRGGEQYF. CDR3 DNA: TGCGCCAGCAGCCAAGTTTCTAGGGGTGGAGAGCAGTACTTC.